One and the same sample provided the 5 T cell receptor beta chains below, sequenced in a study of early T cells in non-severe SARS-CoV-2 infection. MiXCR, applied by TCRdb to the 5' RACE reads, yields one record per CDR3 protein. The top ten clones hold approximately 5.2% of a sample with tens of thousands of distinct CDR3 sequences, over 10% of them seen once. Sequencing was performed on whole blood. The receptors derive from an adult who was a healthcare worker with PCR-confirmed SARS-CoV-2 infection or an uninfected control (not recorded which).

This clonotype showed up just a few times. The J gene is TRBJ2-2, the V gene TRBV20-1; D could derive from TRBD1 or TRBD2 (6 bases each). The germline V gene encodes CDR1 DFQATT and CDR2 SNEGSKA (reference sequence). V shed 6 bases and J shed 4 bases, with 15 bases lying between them. This CDR3 has 14 amino acids. CDR3 bases: TGCAGTGCCCATAGGGGGGACGGCACCGGGGAGCTGTTTTTT. Its protein is CSAHRGDGTGELFF.

This clonotype showed up many times. The V call is TRBV2, the J call TRBJ2-5; perhaps D is TRBD1 or TRBD2 (5 bases each). This CDR3 has 14 amino acids. Germline V lookup: CDR1 SNHLY, CDR2 FYNNEI. Trimming shortened V by 7 bases and J by 1 base, and 13 bases separated the two germline ends. As DNA, the CDR3 is TGTGCCAGCATTGTGGGGACGTTCCAAGAGACCCAGTACTTC. Translation: CASIVGTFQETQYF. The full variable domain, with the rest looked up from reference TRBV2 and TRBJ2-5, is EPEVTQTPSHQVTQMGQEVILRCVPISNHLYFYWYRQILGQKVEFLVSFYNNEISEKSEIFDDQFSVERPDGSNFTLKIRSTKLEDSAMYFCASIVGTFQETQYFGPGTRLLVL.

Ten or more counts support this clonotype. The CDR3 here is CASSPSRAYGYTF. The CDR3, as DNA: TGTGCCAGCAGCCCCTCGCGGGCCTATGGCTACACCTTC. This chain uses TRBV7-9 with TRBJ1-2; D uncertain. Germline CDR1 reads SEHNR; CDR2 reads FQNEAQ (reference sequence). The CDR3 spans 13 residues. V lost 5 bases and J lost 4, with 11 bases in between.

This clonotype has more than one count but fewer than ten. This chain uses TRBV10-3 with TRBJ2-5; 12 bases agree with TRBD2. Germline CDR1 is ENHRY and CDR2 is SYGVKD. The CDR3 is made up of 13 amino acids. Trimming took 9 bases from V and 2 from J; bases not matched to a gene: 1. CDR3 protein: CAIGTSGQETQYF. The CDR3 DNA is TGTGCCATTGGGACTAGCGGGCAAGAGACCCAGTACTTC.

The CDR3 nucleotides read TGTGCCAGCAGCCCCCGTCCGGGACAACGGCCGAGCACTGAAGCTTTCTTT. Amino acid sequence: CASSPRPGQRPSTEAFF. The chain combines TRBV7-3 with TRBJ1-1, with D possibly matching TRBD1 (6 bases). The CDR3 is 17 amino acids. V was trimmed by 5 bases and J by 4 bases, leaving 23 bases between them. Germline V gene data show CDR1 as SGHTA and CDR2 as FQGTGA. Looking up the rest from reference TRBV7-3 and TRBJ1-1 gives the full variable domain: GAGVSQTPSNKVTEKGKYVELRCDPISGHTALYWYRQSLGQGPEFLIYFQGTGAADDSGLPNDRFFAVRPEGSVSTLKIQRTERGDSAVYLCASSPRPGQRPSTEAFFGQGTRLTVV.